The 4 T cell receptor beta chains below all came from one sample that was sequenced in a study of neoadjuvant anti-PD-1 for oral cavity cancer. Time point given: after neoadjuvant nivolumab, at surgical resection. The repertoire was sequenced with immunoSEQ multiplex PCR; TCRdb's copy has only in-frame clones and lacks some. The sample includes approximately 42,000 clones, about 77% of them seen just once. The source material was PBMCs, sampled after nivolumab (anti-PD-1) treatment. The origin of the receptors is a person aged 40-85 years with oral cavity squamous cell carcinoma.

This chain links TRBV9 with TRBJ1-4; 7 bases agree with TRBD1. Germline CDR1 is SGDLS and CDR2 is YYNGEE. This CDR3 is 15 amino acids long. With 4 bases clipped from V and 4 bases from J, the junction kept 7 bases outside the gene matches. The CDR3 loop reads CASSPGDSYNEKLFF. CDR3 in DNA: TGTGCCAGCAGCCCGGGGGACAGTTATAATGAAAAACTGTTTTTT. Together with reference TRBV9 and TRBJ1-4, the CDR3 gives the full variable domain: DSGVTQTPKHLITATGQRVTLRCSPRSGDLSVYWYQQSLDQGLQFLIQYYNGEERAKGNILERFSAQQFPDLHSELNLSSLELGDSALYFCASSPGDSYNEKLFFGSGTQLSVL.

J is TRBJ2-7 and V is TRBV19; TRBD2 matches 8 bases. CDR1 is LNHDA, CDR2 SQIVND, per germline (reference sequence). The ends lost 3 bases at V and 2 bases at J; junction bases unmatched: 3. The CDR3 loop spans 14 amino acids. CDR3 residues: CASSIRGGPYEQYF. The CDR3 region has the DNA TGTGCCAGTAGTATCCGGGGGGGCCCCTACGAGCAGTACTTC.

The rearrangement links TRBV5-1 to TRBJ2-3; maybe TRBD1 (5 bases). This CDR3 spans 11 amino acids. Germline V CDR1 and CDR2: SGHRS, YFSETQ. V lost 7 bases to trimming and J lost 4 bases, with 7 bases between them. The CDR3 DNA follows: TGCGCCAGCGCACAGGCAGATACGCAGTATTTT. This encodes CASAQADTQYF.

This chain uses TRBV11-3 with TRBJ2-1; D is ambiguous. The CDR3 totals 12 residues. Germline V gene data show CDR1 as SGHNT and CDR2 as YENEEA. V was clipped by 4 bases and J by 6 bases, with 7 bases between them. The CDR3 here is CASSSSGNEQFF. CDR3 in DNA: TGTGCCAGCAGCTCCTCGGGCAATGAGCAGTTCTTC.